The sequence of this T cell receptor beta chain was determined in a study of immune cell composition in non-small cell lung cancer. TCRdb keeps only in-frame clones here, not all; method: immunoSEQ multiplex PCR. Altogether over 6,000 clones are present, roughly 78% being singletons, with the ten largest covering about an eighth. Study results and caveats: Top 10 clone scores and clonality were higher in squamous than adenocarcinoma.

As for this clone: Its antigen remains unknown. The junction and the germline gene differ at one end; a read error may be behind it.

This CDR3 has 14 residues. The V gene's germline CDR1 is SGHKS and CDR2 YYEKEE (reference sequence). V and J are TRBV5-5 and TRBJ1-1; the match to TRBD1 covers 9 bases. The specimen sequenced was lung tumor tissue. This sequence originates from a human donor with non-small cell lung cancer. Here the CDR3 reads CASSHRQGGTEAFF. The CDR3 nucleotides read TGCGCCAGCAGCCACCGACAGGGGGGGACTGAAGCTTTCTTT.